This T cell receptor beta chain was captured by sequencing in a study of CD8 T cells in Susac syndrome. V was clipped by 2 bases and J by 1 base; unmatched bases: 2. This CDR3 is built from 15 residues. Germline V gene data show CDR1 as KGHSH and CDR2 as LQKENI. Random hexamers primed reverse transcription of 0.5 to 1 ug RNA. Amplification of TCR beta CDR3 was carried out by immunoSEQ multiplex PCR, which covered 54 Vbeta and 13 Jbeta segments. TCRdb re-called the immunoSEQ multiplex PCR reads through MiXCR, storing one row per CDR3 protein. This sample has around 270,000 distinct CDR3 sequences, with roughly 85% found just once.

The rearrangement links TRBV18 to TRBJ2-5; 9 bases agree with TRBD1. The material sequenced was CD8+ T cells from PBMCs. The clonotype was recovered from a human donor with multiple sclerosis. DNA for the CDR3: TGTGCCAGCTCACCAGACAGGGGGGCCCAAGAGACCCAGTACTTC. Translation: CASSPDRGAQETQYF.